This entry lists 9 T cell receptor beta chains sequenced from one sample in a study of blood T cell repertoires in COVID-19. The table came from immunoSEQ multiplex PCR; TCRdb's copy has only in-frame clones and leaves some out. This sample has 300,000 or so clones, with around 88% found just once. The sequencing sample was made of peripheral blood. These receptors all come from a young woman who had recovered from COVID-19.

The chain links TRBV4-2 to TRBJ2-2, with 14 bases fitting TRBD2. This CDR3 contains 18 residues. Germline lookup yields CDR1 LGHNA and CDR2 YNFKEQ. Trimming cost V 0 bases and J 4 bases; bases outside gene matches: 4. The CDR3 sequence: CASSQELGLAGGTGELFF. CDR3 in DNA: TGTGCCAGCAGCCAAGAGTTAGGACTAGCGGGGGGCACCGGGGAGCTGTTTTTT.

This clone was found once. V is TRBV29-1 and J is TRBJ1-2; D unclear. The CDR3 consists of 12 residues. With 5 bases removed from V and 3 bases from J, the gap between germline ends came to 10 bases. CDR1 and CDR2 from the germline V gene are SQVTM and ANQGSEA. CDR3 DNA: TGCAGCGTTTATAGCAGCTACTATGGCTACACCTTC. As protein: CSVYSSYYGYTF.

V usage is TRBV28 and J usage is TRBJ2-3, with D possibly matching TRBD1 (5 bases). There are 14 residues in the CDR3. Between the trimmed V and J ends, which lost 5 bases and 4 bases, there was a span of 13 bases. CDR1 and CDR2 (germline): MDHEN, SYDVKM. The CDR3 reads CASSPSKGADTQYF. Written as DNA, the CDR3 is TGTGCCAGCAGTCCTTCAAAAGGGGCAGATACGCAGTATTTT.

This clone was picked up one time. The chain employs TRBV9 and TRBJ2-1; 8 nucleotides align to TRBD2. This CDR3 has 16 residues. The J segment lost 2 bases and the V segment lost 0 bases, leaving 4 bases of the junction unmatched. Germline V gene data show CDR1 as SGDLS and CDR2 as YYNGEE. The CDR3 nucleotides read TGTGCCAGCAGCGTAGAAGGTAGCGGGGCCTACAATGAGCAGTTCTTC. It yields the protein CASSVEGSGAYNEQFF.

Here the CDR3 reads CASSLGTGGSPLHF. Here the CDR3 DNA reads TGTGCCAGCAGTTTGGGGACAGGGGGTTCACCCCTCCACTTT. The chain joins TRBV27 to TRBJ1-6; 11 nucleotides match TRBD1. V shed 3 bases and J 9 bases; nucleotides not matched to a gene: 1. Germline values: CDR1 MNHEY, CDR2 SMNVEV (reference sequence). The CDR3 runs 14 residues.

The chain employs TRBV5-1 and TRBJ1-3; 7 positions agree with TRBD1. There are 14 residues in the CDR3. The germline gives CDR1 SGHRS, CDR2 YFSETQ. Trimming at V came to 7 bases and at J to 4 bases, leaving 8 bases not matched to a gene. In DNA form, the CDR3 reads TGCGCCAGCGGCGACAGGGCAGCCGGAAACACCATATATTTT. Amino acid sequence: CASGDRAAGNTIYF. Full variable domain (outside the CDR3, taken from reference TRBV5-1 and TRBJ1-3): KAGVTQTPRYLIKTRGQQVTLSCSPISGHRSVSWYQQTPGQGLQFLFEYFSETQRNKGNFPGRFSGRQFSNSRSEMNVSTLELGDSALYLCASGDRAAGNTIYFGEGSWLTVV.

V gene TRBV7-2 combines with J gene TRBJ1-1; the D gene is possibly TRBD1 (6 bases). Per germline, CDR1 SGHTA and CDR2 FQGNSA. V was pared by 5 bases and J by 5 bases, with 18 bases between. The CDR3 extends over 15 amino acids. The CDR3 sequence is CASSLQTGGLTEAFF. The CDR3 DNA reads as TGTGCCAGCAGCCTCCAGACAGGCGGTTTGACTGAAGCTTTCTTT.

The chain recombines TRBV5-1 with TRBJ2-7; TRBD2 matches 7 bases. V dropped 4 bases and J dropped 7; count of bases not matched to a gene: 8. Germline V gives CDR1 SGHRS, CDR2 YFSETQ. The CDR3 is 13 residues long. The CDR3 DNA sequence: TGCGCCAGCAGCCCGGGGACTACAAGTGAGCAGTACTTC. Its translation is CASSPGTTSEQYF.

The CDR3 bases are TGTGCCAGCAGCTTACGGGACAGAACCTATGGCTACACCTTC. Encoded protein: CASSLRDRTYGYTF. The chain combines TRBV7-9 with TRBJ1-2; TRBD1 matches 7 bases. The CDR3 loop spans 14 amino acids. The junction had 4 bases not matched to a gene; V was cut back by 2 bases and J by 4 bases. Germline CDR1 and CDR2: SEHNR and FQNEAQ (reference sequence).